This T cell receptor (beta chain) derives from a study of blood T cell repertoires in COVID-19. About the study: Both acute and convalescent COVID-19 samples were obtained from the United States, Italy and Spain.

This clone was seen only once. V dropped 2 bases and J dropped 5; count of bases not matched to a gene: 9. CDR1 and CDR2 (germline): MNHEY, SMNVEV (reference sequence). The CDR3 has 16 residues. The data were produced by immunoSEQ multiplex PCR, yet TCRdb's version contains in-frame clones alone and is incomplete. The table has over 110,000 clones, over 75% seen once. The sequencing input was peripheral blood. The V call is TRBV27, the J call TRBJ2-7, with 10 bases matching TRBD1. This TCR came from a man between 65 and 85 years old with acute or convalescent COVID-19. CDR3 bases: TGTGCCAGCAGTTTAGTCTGGGACAGGGGTTTACACGAGCAGTACTTC. This gives the protein CASSLVWDRGLHEQYF.